Presented here are 8 T cell receptor beta chains from one specimen sequenced in a study of cytomegalovirus exposure and HLA in healthy donors. 60 Vbeta and 13 Jbeta primers were used in PCR. Data came from immunoSEQ multiplex PCR; TCRdb stores just in-frame clones and leaves some out. This sample yields 200,000 to 250,000 clones, of which over 70% are seen a single time; about 0.77% belongs to the top ten. The specimen was PBMCs. These receptors were obtained from a boy between 2 and 10 years old in good health and CMV-seronegative.

This chain links TRBV7-6 with TRBJ2-7, with D possibly TRBD1 on 5 matching bases. Between the trimmed V and J ends, which lost 4 bases and 4 bases, there was a span of 8 bases. The CDR3 totals 12 residues. From germline, CDR1 is SGHVS and CDR2 FNYEAQ. CDR3 sequence (DNA): TGTGCCAGCAGCTACGACAGTTACGAGCAGTACTTC. This codes for CASSYDSYEQYF.

As for this clone: An end of the junction does not agree with germline; a read error may underlie this. V and J are TRBV7-7 and TRBJ2-2; 9 bases line up with TRBD2. This CDR3 region has 17 residues. Germline-derived CDR1 and CDR2 are SSHAT and FNYEAQ (reference sequence). As DNA, the CDR3 is TGTGCTAGCAGCCCCGCCCCAAGCGGGGGGTTTACCGGGGAGCTGTTTTTT. Translation: CASSPAPSGGFTGELFF.

The rearrangement links TRBV5-4 to TRBJ1-2; D may be TRBD1 (6 bases). In germline, CDR1 is SGHNT, CDR2 YYREEE (reference sequence). Trimming left V 4 bases short and J 4 bases short, with 11 bases between. This CDR3 comprises 13 residues. The CDR3 loop is CASSQQGGYGYTF. CDR3 nucleotides: TGTGCCAGCAGCCAACAGGGTGGCTATGGCTACACCTTC.

This sequence joins TRBV27 and TRBJ2-1; TRBD1 matches at 7 bases. This CDR3 is 15 amino acids long. CDR1 and CDR2 (germline): MNHEY, SMNVEV (reference sequence). V trimming: 5 bases; J trimming: 4 bases; junction bases outside the gene matches: 8. CDR3 amino acids: CASSDGTANYNEQFF. The CDR3, as DNA: TGTGCCAGCAGTGACGGGACAGCCAATTACAATGAGCAGTTCTTC.

This chain connects TRBV19 to TRBJ1-6; TRBD1 matches at 7 bases. CDR1 LNHDA and CDR2 SQIVND come from the germline V gene (reference sequence). Trimming cost V 4 bases and J 10 bases; bases outside gene matches: 4. This CDR3 comprises 13 residues. DNA for the CDR3: TGTGCCAGTAGTACAGACAGGGTGTCACCCCTCCACTTT. Translated, it gives CASSTDRVSPLHF.

The chain links TRBV11-2 to TRBJ2-7, with 8 positions matching TRBD2. With V trimmed by 1 base and J by 5 bases, 4 bases remained unmatched. Germline V gene sequence: CDR1 SGHAT, CDR2 FQNNGV. The CDR3 extends over 14 amino acids. CDR3 nucleotides: TGTGCCAGCAGCTTAGTTAGCGGGATCGACGAGCAGTACTTC. It specifies CASSLVSGIDEQYF.

The V call is TRBV6-1, the J call TRBJ2-1, with 9 bases identical to TRBD1. With 8 bases clipped from V and 8 bases from J, the junction kept 13 bases outside the gene matches. This CDR3 is built from 15 residues. Germline loops: CDR1 MNHNS, CDR2 SASEGT. CDR3 nucleotide sequence: TGTGCCAGCGCCGCCTCCGGGACAGGGCTCGATGAGCAGTTCTTC. Amino acid sequence: CASAASGTGLDEQFF.

In this sample, this clone turned up once. V gene TRBV7-2 combines with J gene TRBJ1-3; the D is unclear. The germline V gene has CDR1 SGHTA and CDR2 FQGNSA. The CDR3 extends over 15 amino acids. With 0 bases removed from V and 0 bases from J, the gap between germline ends came to 6 bases. The CDR3 DNA follows: TGTGCCAGCAGCTTAGCTTTTAGCTCTGGAAACACCATATATTTT. Its translation is CASSLAFSSGNTIYF.